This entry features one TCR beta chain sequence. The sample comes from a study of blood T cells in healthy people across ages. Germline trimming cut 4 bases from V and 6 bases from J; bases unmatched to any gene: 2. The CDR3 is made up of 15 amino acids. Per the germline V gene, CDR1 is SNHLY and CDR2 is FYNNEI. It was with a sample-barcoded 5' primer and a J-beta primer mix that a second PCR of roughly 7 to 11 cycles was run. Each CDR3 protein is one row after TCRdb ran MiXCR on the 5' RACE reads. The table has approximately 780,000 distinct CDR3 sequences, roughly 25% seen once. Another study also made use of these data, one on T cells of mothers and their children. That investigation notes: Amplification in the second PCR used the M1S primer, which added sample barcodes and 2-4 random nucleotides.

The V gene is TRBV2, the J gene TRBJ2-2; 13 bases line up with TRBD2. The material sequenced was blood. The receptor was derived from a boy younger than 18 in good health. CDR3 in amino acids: CASSVGLAGSGELFF. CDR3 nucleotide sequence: TGTGCCAGCAGTGTGGGACTAGCGGGGTCCGGGGAGCTGTTTTTT.